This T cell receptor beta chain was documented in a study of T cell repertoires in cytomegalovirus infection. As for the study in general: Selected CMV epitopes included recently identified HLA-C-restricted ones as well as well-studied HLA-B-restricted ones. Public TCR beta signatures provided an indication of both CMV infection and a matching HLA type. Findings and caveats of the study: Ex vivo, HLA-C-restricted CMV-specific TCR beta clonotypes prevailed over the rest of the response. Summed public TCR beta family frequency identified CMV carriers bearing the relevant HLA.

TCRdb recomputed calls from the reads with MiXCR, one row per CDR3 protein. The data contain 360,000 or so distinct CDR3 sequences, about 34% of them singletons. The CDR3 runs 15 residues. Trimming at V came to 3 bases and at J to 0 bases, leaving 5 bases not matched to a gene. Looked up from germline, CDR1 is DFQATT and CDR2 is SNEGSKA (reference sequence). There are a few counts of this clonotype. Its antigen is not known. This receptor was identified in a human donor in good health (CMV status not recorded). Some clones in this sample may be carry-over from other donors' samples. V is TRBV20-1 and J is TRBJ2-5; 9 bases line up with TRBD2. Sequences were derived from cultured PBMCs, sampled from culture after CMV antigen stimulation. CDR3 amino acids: CSASSTSGYQETQYF. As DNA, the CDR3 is TGCAGTGCTAGCTCTACTAGCGGGTACCAAGAGACCCAGTACTTC.